This entry lists 5 T cell receptor beta chains sequenced from one sample in a study of T cells after yellow fever vaccination. TCRdb reprocessed the 5' RACE reads via MiXCR and lists one record per CDR3 protein. The sample shows around 590,000 distinct CDR3 sequences, around an eighth of them seen only once. This specimen consisted of PBMCs, obtained on the day of the yellow fever booster vaccination. Receptors were obtained from a man in his thirties or forties who received the YFV17D yellow fever vaccine.

The J gene is TRBJ2-1, the V gene TRBV12-3 or TRBV12-4, with 7 bases aligning to TRBD2. This CDR3 region has 14 residues. V shed 1 base, J shed 7 bases, and the junction held 4 bases outside the gene matches. CDR3 sequence (DNA): TGTGCCAGCAGTTTAGGGACTAGGGCGAATGAGCAGTTCTTC. Its protein is CASSLGTRANEQFF.

This clonotype was detected ten times or more. The V and J genes are TRBV5-1 and TRBJ1-2, with 10 bases aligning to TRBD1. The CDR3 covers 16 residues. Trimming at V came to 4 bases and at J to 8 bases, leaving 14 bases not matched to a gene. Germline CDR1 SGHRS, CDR2 YFSETQ. This chain's CDR3 is CASSPGTGEAYQGYTF. For the CDR3, the DNA is TGCGCCAGCAGCCCGGGGACAGGGGAGGCCTATCAAGGCTACACCTTC.

This chain connects TRBV5-1 to TRBJ1-1; TRBD1 matches at 7 bases. V trimming: 3 bases; J trimming: 1 base; junction bases outside the gene matches: 6. The CDR3 sequence is 15 residues long. The V gene's germline CDR1 is SGHRS and CDR2 YFSETQ. CDR3 sequence (DNA): TGCGCCAGCAGCTGGGGTAGACAGGGGAACACTGAAGCTTTCTTT. Protein product: CASSWGRQGNTEAFF.

This clonotype has more than one count but fewer than ten. This sequence joins TRBV5-5 and TRBJ1-1; the D gene is possibly TRBD1 (6 bases). This CDR3 has 17 residues. Trimming pared 5 bases from V and 1 base from J, leaving 21 bases between. The germline V gene has CDR1 SGHKS and CDR2 YYEKEE (reference sequence). CDR3 DNA: TGTGCCAGCAGTTGGACAGCTGACCGCAGGTCGAACACTGAAGCTTTCTTT. Amino acids: CASSWTADRRSNTEAFF.

This clonotype occurred a few times. The V gene is TRBV2, the J gene TRBJ2-3; D is possibly TRBD1 or TRBD2 (5 bases each). Germline CDR1 SNHLY, CDR2 FYNNEI. The CDR3 extends over 15 amino acids. With 6 bases removed from V and 5 bases from J, the gap between germline ends came to 18 bases. In DNA, the CDR3 is TGTGCCAGCAGACGGTCGGTAGAGGGGAAAGATACGCAGTATTTT. Translating it yields CASRRSVEGKDTQYF.